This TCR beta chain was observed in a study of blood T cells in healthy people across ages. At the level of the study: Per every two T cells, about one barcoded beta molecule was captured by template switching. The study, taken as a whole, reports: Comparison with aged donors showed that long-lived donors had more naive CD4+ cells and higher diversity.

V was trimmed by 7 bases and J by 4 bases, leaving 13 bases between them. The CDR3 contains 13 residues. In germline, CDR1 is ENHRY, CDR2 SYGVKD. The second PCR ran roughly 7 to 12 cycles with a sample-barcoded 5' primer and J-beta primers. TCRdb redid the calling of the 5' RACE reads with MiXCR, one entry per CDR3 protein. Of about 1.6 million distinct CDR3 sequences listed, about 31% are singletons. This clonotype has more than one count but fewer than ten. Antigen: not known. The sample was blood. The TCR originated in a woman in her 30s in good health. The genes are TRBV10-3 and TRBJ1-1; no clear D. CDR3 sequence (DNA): TGTGCCATCACCTTCGGCCGGGGCACTGAAGCTTTCTTT. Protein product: CAITFGRGTEAFF.